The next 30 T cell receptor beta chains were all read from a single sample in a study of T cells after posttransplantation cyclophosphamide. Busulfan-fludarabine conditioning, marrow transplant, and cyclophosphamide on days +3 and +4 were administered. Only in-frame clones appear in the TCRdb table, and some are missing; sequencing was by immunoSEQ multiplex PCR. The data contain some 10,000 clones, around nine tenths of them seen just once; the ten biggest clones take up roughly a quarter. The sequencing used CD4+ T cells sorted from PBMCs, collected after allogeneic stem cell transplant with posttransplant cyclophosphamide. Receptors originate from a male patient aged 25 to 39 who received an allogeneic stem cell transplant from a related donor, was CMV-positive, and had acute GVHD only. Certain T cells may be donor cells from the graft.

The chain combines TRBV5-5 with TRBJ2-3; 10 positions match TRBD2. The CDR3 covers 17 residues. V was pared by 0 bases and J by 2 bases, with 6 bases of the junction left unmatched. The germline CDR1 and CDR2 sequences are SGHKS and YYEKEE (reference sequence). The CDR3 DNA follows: TGTGCCAGCAGCTTGGCCCTAGCGGGGGACATCACAGATACGCAGTATTTT. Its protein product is CASSLALAGDITDTQYF.

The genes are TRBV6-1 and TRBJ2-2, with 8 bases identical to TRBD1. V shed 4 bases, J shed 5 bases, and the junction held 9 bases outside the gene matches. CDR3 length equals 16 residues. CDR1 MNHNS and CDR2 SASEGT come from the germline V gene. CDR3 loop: CASSVFGQGRTGELFF. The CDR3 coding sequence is TGTGCCAGCAGTGTCTTTGGACAGGGTCGAACCGGGGAGCTGTTTTTT.

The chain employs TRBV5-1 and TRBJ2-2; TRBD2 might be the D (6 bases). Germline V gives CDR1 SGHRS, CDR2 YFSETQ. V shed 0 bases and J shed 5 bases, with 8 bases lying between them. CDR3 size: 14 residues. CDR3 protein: CASSLVGGTGELFF. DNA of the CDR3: TGCGCCAGCAGCTTGGTTGGGGGGACCGGGGAGCTGTTTTTT.

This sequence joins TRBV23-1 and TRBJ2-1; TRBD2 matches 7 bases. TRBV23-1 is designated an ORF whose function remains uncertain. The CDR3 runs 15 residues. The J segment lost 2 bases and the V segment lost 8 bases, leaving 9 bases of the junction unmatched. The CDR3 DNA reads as TGCGCCAGCTACCGGCCGGGGGGACCCTACAATGAGCAGTTCTTC. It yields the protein CASYRPGGPYNEQFF.

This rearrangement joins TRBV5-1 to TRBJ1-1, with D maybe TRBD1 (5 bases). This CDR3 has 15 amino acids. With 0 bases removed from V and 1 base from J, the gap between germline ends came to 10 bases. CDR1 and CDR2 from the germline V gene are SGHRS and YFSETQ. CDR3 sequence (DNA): TGCGCCAGCAGCTTGGTGGGCAGGGCGAACACTGAAGCTTTCTTT. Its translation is CASSLVGRANTEAFF. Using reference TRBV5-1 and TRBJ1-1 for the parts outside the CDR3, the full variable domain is KAGVTQTPRYLIKTRGQQVTLSCSPISGHRSVSWYQQTPGQGLQFLFEYFSETQRNKGNFPGRFSGRQFSNSRSEMNVSTLELGDSALYLCASSLVGRANTEAFFGQGTRLTVV.

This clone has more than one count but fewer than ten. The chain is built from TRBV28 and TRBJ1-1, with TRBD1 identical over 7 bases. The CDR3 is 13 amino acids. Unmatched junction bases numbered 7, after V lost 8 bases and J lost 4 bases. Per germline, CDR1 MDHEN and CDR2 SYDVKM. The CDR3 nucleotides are TGTGCCAGCGCAGGGGGGATCCGCACTGAAGCTTTCTTT. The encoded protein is CASAGGIRTEAFF.

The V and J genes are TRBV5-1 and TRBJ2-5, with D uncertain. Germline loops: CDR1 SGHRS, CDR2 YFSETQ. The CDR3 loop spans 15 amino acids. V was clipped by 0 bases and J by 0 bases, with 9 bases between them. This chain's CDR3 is CASSLVQVNQETQYF. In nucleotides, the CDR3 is TGCGCCAGCAGCTTGGTTCAGGTCAACCAAGAGACCCAGTACTTC.

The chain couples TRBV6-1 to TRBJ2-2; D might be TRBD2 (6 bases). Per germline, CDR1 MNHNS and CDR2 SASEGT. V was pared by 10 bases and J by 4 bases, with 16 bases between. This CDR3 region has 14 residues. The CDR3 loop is CATLTLARTGELFF. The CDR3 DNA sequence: TGTGCCACCCTAACTCTAGCGCGCACCGGGGAGCTGTTTTTT.

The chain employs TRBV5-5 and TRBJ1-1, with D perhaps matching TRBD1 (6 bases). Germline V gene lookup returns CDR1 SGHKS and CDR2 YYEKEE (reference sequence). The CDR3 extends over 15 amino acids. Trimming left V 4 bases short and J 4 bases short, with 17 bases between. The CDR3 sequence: CASSLGPRGSTEAFF. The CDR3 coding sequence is TGTGCCAGCAGCCTGGGCCCCAGGGGCTCCACTGAAGCTTTCTTT.

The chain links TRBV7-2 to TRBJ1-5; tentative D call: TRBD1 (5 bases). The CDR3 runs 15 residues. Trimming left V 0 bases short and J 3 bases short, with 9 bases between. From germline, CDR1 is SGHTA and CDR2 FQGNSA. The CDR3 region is CASSLAQAYNQPQHF. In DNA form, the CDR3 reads TGTGCCAGCAGCTTAGCACAGGCTTACAATCAGCCCCAGCATTTT.

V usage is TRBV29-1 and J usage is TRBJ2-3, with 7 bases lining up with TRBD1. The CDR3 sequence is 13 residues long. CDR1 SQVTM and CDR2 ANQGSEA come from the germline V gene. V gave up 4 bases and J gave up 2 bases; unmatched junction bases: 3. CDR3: CSVGGQNTDTQYF. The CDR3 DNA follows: TGCAGCGTTGGGGGACAGAACACAGATACGCAGTATTTT.

The CDR3 DNA is TGTGCCAGCACGCGAACTGTCACAGATACGCAGTATTTT. Its translation: CASTRTVTDTQYF. The chain is built from TRBV28 and TRBJ2-3; unclear D gene. Per germline, CDR1 MDHEN and CDR2 SYDVKM. The length of the CDR3 is 13 residues. Between the trimmed V and J ends, which lost 7 bases and 2 bases, there was a span of 10 bases.

DNA for the CDR3: TGTGCCTCCTCGTCAGGACAGGGGGCGCGCGGCTACACCTTC. As protein: CASSSGQGARGYTF. This chain links TRBV28 with TRBJ1-2; 11 nucleotides agree with TRBD1. The junction had 13 bases not matched to a gene; V was cut back by 11 bases and J by 8 bases. Germline V gene lookup returns CDR1 MDHEN and CDR2 SYDVKM. The CDR3 length is 14 residues.

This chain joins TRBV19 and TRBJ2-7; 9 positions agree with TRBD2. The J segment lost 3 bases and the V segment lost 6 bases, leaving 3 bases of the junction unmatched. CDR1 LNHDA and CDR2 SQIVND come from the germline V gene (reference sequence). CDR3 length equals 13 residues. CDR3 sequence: CASRPSGIYEQYF. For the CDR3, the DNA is TGTGCCAGTAGACCTAGCGGGATCTACGAGCAGTACTTC.

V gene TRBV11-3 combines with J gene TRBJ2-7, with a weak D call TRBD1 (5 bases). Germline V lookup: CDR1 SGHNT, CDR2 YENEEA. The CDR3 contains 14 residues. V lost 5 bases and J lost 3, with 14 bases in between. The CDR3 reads CASSPGHDNYEQYF. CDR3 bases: TGTGCCAGCAGCCCTGGACATGACAACTACGAGCAGTACTTC.

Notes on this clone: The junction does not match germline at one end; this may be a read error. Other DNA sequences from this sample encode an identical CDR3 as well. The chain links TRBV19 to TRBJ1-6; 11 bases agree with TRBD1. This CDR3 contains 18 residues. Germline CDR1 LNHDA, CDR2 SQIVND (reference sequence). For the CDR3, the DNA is TGTGCCAGTAGTATTTCGGACAGGGGGCGTAAGCTTAATTCCCCCCTCCACTTT. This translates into CASSISDRGRKLNSPLHF.

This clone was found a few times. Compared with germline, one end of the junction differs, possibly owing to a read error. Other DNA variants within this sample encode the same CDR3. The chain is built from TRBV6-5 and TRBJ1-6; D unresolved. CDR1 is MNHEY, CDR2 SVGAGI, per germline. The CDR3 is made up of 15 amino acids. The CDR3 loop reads CASSYISGGNSPLHF. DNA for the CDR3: TGTGCCAGCAGTTACATTTCTGGAGGGAATTCCCCCCTCCACTTT.

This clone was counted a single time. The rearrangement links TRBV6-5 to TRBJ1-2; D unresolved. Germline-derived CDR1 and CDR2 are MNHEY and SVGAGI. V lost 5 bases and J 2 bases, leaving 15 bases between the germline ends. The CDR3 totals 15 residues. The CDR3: CASSPWRRLNYGYTF. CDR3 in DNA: TGTGCCAGCAGTCCCTGGCGGAGATTAAACTATGGCTACACCTTC.

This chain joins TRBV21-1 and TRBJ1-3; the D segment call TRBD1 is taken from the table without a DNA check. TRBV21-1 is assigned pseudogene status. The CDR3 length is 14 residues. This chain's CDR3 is CASSKGADGNTIYF. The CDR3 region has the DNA TGTGCCAGCAGCAAGGGGGCGGATGGAAACACCATATATTTT.

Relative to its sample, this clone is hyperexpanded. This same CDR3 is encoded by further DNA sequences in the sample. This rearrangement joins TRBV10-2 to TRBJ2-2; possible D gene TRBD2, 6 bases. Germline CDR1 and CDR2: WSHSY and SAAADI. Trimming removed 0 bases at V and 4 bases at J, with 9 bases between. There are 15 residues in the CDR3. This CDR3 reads CASSESAGSTGELFF. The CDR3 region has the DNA TGCGCCAGCAGTGAGTCAGCCGGGAGCACCGGGGAGCTGTTTTTT.

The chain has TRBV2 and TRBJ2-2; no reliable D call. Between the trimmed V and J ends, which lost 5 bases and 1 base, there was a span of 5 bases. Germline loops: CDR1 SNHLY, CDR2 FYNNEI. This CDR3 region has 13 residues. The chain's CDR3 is CASSLENTGELFF. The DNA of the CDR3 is TGTGCCAGCAGTCTAGAGAACACCGGGGAGCTGTTTTTT.

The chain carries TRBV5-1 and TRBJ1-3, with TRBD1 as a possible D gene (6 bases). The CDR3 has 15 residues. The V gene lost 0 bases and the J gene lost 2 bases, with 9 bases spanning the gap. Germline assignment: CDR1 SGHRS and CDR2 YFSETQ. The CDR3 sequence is CASSLGAGAGNTIYF. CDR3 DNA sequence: TGCGCCAGCAGCTTGGGGGCAGGGGCTGGAAACACCATATATTTT.

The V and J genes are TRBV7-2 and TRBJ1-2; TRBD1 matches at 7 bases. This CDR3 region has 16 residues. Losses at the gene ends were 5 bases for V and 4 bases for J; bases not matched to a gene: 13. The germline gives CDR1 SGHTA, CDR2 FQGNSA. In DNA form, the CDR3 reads TGTGCCAGCAGCCGTGACGGAGGGGGCTCGGGCTATGGCTACACCTTC. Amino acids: CASSRDGGGSGYGYTF.

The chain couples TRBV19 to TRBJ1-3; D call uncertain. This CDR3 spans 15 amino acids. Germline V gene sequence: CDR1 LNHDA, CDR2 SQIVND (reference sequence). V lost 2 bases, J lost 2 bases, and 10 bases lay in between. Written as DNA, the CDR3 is TGTGCCAGTAGTATAAAAGCTGGAGCTGGAAACACCATATATTTT. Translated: CASSIKAGAGNTIYF.

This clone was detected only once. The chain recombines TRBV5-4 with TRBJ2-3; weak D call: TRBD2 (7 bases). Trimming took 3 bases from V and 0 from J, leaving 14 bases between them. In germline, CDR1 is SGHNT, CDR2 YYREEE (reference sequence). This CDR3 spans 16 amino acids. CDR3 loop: CASSSAGARSTDTQYF. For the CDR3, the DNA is TGTGCCAGCAGCTCGGCGGGGGCGCGGAGCACAGATACGCAGTATTTT.

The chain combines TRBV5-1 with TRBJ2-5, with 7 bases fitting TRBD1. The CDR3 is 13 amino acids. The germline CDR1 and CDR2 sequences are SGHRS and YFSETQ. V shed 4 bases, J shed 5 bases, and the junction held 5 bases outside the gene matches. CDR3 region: CASSLTGAETQYF. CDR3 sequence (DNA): TGCGCCAGCAGCCTTACAGGGGCGGAGACCCAGTACTTC.

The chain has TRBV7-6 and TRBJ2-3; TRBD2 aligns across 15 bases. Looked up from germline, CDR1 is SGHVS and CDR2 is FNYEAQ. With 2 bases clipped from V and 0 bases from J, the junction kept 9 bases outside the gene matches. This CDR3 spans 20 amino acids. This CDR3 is CASSLSGLAGGKLSTDTQYF. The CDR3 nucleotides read TGTGCCAGCAGCTTATCAGGACTAGCGGGGGGGAAACTGAGCACAGATACGCAGTATTTT.

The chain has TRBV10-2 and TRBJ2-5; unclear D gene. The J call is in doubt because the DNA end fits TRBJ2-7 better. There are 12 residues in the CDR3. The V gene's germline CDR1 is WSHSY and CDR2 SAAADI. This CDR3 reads CASSEIEYEQYF. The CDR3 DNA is TGCGCCAGCAGTGAAATCGAGTACGAGCAGTACTTC.

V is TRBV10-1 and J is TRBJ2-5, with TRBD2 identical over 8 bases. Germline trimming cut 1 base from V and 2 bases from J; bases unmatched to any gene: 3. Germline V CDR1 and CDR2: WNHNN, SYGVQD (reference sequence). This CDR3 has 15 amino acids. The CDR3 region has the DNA TGCGCCAGCAGTGAGTGGCGGGGGGTTCAAGAGACCCAGTACTTC. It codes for CASSEWRGVQETQYF.

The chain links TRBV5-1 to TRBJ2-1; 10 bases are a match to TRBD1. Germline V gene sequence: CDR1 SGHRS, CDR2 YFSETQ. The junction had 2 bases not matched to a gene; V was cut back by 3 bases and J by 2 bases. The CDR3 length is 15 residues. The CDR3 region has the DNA TGCGCCAGCAGCTCTGGACAGGGGGCCTACAATGAGCAGTTCTTC. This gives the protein CASSSGQGAYNEQFF.